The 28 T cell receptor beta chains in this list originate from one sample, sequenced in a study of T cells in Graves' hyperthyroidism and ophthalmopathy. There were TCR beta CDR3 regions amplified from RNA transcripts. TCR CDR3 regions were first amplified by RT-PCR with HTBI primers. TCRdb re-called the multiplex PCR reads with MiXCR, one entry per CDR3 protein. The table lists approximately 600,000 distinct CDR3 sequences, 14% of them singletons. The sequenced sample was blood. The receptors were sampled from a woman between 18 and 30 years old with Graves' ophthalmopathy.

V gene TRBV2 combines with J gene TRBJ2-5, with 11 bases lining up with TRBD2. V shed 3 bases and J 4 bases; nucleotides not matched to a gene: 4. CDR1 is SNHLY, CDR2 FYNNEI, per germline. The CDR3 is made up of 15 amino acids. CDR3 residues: CASSDRLAGGETQYF. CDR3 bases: TGTGCCAGCAGTGACAGGCTAGCGGGAGGAGAGACCCAGTACTTC.

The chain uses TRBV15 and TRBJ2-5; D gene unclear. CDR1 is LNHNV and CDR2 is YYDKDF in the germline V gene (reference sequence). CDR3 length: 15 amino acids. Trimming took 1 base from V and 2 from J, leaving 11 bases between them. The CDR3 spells CATSRARVLQETQYF. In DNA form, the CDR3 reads TGTGCCACCAGCAGAGCAAGAGTCTTACAAGAGACCCAGTACTTC.

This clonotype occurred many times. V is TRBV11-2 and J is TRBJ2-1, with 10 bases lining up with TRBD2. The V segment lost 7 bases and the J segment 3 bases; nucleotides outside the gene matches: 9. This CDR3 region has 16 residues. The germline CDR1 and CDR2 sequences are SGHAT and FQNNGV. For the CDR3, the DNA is TGTGCCAGCACCCGGACTAGCGGAAACATCTACAATGAGCAGTTCTTC. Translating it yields CASTRTSGNIYNEQFF.

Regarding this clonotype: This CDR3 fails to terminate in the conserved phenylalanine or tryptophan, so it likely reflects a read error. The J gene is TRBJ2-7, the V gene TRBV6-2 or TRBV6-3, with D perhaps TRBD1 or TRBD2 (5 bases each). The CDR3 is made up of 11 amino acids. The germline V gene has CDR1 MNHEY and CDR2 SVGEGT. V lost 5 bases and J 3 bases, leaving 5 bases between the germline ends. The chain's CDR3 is CASSGGYEQYL. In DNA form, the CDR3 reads TGTGCCAGCAGTGGGGGCTACGAGCAGTACCTC.

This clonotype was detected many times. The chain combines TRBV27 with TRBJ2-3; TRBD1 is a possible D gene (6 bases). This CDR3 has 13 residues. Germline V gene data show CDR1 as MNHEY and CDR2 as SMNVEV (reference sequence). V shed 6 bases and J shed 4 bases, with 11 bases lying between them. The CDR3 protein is CASSPQGPDTQYF. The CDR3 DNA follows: TGTGCCAGCAGCCCGCAGGGGCCAGATACGCAGTATTTT.

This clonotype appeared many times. CDR3 nucleotide sequence: TGTGCCAGCAGTTACGGTACTAATGAGCAGTTCTTC. This codes for CASSYGTNEQFF. The chain links TRBV27 to TRBJ2-1; D uncertain. V lost 4 bases and J lost 7, with 8 bases in between. The CDR3 length is 12 residues. Germline CDR1 and CDR2: MNHEY and SMNVEV (reference sequence).

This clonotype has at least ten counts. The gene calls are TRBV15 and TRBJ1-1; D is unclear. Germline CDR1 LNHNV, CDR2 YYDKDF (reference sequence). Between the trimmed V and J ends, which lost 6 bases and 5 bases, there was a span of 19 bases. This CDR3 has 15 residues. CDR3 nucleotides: TGTGCCACCAGTGAGGGTGAGTGGGTGAGGACTGAAGCTTTCTTT. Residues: CATSEGEWVRTEAFF. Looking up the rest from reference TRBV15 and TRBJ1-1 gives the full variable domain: DAMVIQNPRYQVTQFGKPVTLSCSQTLNHNVMYWYQQKSSQAPKLLFHYYDKDFNNEADTPDNFQSRRPNTSFCFLDIRSPGLGDTAMYLCATSEGEWVRTEAFFGQGTRLTVV.

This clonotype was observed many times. Here the CDR3 reads CASSFEQGDSTDTQYF. The CDR3 nucleotides read TGTGCCAGCAGTTTCGAACAGGGGGACAGCACAGATACGCAGTATTTT. The chain is built from TRBV12-3 or TRBV12-4 and TRBJ2-3; 8 nucleotides line up with TRBD1. This CDR3 is 16 amino acids long. J gave up 0 bases and V 3 bases, and 5 bases lay outside the gene matches.

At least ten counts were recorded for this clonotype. In nucleotides, the CDR3 is TGTGCCAGCAGCTTGGAGGGGCGCTCTGGAAACACCATATATTTT. Amino acids: CASSLEGRSGNTIYF. The chain recombines TRBV5-6 with TRBJ1-3, with TRBD1 as a possible D gene (5 bases). There are 15 residues in the CDR3. Trimming removed 0 bases from V and 0 bases from J, with 7 bases in between. CDR1 SGHDT and CDR2 YYEEEE come from the germline V gene.

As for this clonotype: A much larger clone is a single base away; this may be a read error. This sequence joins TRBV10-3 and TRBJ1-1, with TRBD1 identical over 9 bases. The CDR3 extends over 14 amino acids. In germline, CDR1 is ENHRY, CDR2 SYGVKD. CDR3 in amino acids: CAVSGGTGSTEAFF. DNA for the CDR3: TGTGCCGTCAGTGGGGGGACAGGGAGCACTGAAGCTTTCTTT.

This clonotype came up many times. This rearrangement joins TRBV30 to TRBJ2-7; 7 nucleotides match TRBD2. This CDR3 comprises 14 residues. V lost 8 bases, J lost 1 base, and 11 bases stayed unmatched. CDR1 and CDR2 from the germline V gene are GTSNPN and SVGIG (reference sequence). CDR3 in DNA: TGTGCCGGGGGAACTCGGCGGGGGTCCTACGAGCAGTACTTC. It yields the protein CAGGTRRGSYEQYF.

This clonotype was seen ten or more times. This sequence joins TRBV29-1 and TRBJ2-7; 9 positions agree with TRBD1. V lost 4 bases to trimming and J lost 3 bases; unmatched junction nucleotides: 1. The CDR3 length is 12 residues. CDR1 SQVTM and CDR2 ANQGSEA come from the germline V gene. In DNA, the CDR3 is TGCAGCGTTGGGACAGGGGTCTACGAGCAGTACTTC. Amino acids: CSVGTGVYEQYF.

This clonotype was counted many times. Here the CDR3 DNA reads TGTGCCTGGAGCCTGGGACAGGGAGGGCTCGAGCAGTACTTC. Its translation is CAWSLGQGGLEQYF. This chain links TRBV30 with TRBJ2-7, with TRBD1 matching over 9 bases. The V and J ends lost 3 bases and 6 bases, in that order; junction bases with no gene match: 9. The CDR3 covers 14 residues. CDR1 and CDR2 (germline): GTSNPN, SVGIG (reference sequence).

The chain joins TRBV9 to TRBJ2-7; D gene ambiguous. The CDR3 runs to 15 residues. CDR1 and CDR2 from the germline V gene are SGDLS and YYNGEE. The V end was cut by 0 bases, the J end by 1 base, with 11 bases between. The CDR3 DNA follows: TGTGCCAGCAGCGTAGGAGACGTCACGTCCTACGAGCAGTACTTC. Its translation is CASSVGDVTSYEQYF.

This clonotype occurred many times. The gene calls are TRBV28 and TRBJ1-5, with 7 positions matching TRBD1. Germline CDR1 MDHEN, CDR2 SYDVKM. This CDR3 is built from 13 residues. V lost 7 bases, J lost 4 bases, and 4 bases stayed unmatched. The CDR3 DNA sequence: TGTGCCAGCAAACAGGGGTATAATCAGCCCCAGCATTTT. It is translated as CASKQGYNQPQHF. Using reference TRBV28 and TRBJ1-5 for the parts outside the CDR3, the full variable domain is DVKVTQSSRYLVKRTGEKVFLECVQDMDHENMFWYRQDPGLGLRLIYFSYDVKMKEKGDIPEGYSVSREKKERFSLILESASTNQTSMYLCASKQGYNQPQHFGDGTRLSIL.

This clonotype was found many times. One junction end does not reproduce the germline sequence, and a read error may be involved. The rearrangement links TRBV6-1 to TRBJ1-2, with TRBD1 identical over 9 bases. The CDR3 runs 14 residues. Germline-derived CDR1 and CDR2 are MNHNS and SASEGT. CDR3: CASSEAYRGLGYTF. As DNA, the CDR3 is TGTGCCAGCAGCGAAGCATACAGGGGGCTTGGCTACACCTTC.

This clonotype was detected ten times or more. In DNA, the CDR3 is TGCAGTGCTACCCCGACAGGTGACAGCCTTTTAGACATTCAGTACTTC. Translation: CSATPTGDSLLDIQYF. The chain combines TRBV20-1 with TRBJ2-4; D may be TRBD1 (6 bases). Germline CDR1 reads DFQATT; CDR2 reads SNEGSKA (reference sequence). The CDR3 loop spans 16 amino acids. The V end was cut by 4 bases, the J end by 8 bases, with 24 bases between.

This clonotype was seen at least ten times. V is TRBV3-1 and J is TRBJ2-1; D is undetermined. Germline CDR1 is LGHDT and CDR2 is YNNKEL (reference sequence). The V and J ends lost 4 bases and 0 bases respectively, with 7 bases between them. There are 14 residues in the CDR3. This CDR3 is CASSRMSSYNEQFF. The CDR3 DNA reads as TGTGCCAGCAGCCGGATGAGCTCCTACAATGAGCAGTTCTTC.

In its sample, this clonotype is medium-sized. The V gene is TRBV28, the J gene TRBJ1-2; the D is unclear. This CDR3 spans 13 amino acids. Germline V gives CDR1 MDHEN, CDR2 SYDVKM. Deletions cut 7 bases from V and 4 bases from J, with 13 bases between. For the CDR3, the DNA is TGTGCCAGCACCCACTGGGGTACCTATGGCTACACCTTC. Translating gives CASTHWGTYGYTF.

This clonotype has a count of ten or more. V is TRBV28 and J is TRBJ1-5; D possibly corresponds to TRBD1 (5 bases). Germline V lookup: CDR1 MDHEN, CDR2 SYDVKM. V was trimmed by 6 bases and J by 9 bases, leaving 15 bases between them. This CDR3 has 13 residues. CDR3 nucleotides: TGTGCCAGCAGGGGAATGGGGGAACCGCCCCAGCATTTT. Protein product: CASRGMGEPPQHF.

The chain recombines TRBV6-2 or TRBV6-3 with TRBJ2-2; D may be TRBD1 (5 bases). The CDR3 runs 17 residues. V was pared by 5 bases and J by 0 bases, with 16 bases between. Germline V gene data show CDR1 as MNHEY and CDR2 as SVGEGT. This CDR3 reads CASSRTIQGPNTGELFF. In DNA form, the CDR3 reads TGTGCCAGCAGTAGAACCATTCAGGGCCCGAACACCGGGGAGCTGTTTTTT.

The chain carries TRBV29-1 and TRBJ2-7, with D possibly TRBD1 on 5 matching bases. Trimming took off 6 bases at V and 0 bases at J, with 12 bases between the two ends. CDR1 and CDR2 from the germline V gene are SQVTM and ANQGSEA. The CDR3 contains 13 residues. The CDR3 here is CSVRRVPSYEQYF. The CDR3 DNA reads TGCAGCGTGCGCAGGGTTCCCTCCTACGAGCAGTACTTC.

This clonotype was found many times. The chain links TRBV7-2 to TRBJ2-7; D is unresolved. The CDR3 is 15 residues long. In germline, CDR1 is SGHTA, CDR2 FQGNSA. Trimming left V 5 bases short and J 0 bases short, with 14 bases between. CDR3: CASSPTLTYSYEQYF. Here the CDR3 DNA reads TGTGCCAGCAGCCCCACGCTCACCTACTCCTACGAGCAGTACTTC.

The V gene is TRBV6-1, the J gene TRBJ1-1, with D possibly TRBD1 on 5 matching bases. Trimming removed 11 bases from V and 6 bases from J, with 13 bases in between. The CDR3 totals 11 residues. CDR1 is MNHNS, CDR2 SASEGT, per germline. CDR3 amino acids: CALGGAPEAFF. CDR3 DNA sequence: TGTGCCCTCGGAGGGGCTCCTGAAGCTTTCTTT.

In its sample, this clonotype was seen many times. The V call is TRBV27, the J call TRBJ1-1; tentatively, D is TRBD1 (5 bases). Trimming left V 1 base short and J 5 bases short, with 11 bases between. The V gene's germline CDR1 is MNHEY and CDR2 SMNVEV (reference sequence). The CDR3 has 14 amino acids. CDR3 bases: TGTGCCAGCAGTTTATATGAGGAGGGGACTGAAGCTTTCTTT. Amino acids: CASSLYEEGTEAFF.

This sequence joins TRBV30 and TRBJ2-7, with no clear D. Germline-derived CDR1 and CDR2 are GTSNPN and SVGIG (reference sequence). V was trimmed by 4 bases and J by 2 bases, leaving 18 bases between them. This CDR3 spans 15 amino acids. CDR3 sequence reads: CAWIHRGRAPYEQYF. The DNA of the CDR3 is TGTGCCTGGATTCATCGAGGCCGGGCCCCCTACGAGCAGTACTTC.

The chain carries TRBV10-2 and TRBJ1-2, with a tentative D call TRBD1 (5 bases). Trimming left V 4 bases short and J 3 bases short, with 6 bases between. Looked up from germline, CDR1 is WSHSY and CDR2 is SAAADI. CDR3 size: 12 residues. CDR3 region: CASSARDYGYTF. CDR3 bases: TGCGCCAGCAGTGCCAGGGACTATGGCTACACCTTC.

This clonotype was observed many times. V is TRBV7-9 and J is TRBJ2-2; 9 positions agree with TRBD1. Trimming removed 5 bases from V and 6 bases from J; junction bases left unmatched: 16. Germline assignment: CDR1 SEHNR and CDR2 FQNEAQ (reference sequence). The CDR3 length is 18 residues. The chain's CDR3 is CASSRSDRDRARAGELFF. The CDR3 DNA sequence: TGTGCCAGCAGCCGCTCCGACCGGGACAGGGCGCGGGCCGGGGAGCTGTTTTTT.